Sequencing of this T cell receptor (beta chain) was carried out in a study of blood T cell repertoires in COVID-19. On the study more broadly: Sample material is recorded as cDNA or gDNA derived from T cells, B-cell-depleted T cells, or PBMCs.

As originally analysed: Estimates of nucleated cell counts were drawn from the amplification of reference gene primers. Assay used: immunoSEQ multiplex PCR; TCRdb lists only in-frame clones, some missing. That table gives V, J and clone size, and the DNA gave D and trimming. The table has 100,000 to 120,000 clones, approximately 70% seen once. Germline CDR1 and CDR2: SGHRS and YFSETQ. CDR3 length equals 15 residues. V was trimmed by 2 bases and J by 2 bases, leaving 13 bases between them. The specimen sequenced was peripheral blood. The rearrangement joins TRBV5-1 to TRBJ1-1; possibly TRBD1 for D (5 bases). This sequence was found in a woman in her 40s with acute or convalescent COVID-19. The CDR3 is CASSLNGGDNTEAFF. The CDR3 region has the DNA TGCGCCAGCAGCTTAAACGGGGGTGACAACACTGAAGCTTTCTTT.